This TCR beta chain was obtained from a study of blood T cell repertoires in COVID-19 (dated by TCRdb to 2018 to 2021). About the study as a whole: Samples covering the acute and convalescent phases of COVID-19 were provided by collaborators in the United States, Italy and Spain. Subjects who had been exposed to COVID-19, were actively infected with it, or had recovered from it provided the deeply sampled blood TCRbeta repertoires that made up the dataset. A de-identified subject ID, COVID-19 status, age in years and sex were almost always included in the sample metadata. A freely available public database, intended as a resource for researchers studying the immune response to SARS-CoV-2, is where the repertoires were released. The material from the prospective study consisted of cDNA or gDNA derived from T cells, B-cell-depleted T cells, or PBMCs. Samples came from the ongoing ImmuneRACE study (first 160 participants) plus 1,254 subjects from 6 global collaborators. Where HLA class I and class II types were available, the types were taken from metadata supplied by the sample provider, not from assay-based typing.

Germline trimming: 3 bases from V, 4 bases from J; junction bases outside gene matches: 3. Measured from the cysteine to the phenylalanine, the CDR3 is 15 residues long. Left in the record is the CDR3 DNA by itself, 45 bases read in frame from the first base. CDR1 and CDR2, per the germline V gene (reference sequence), are SGHNT and YYREEE. Whole blood was collected in K2EDTA tubes by collaborating institutions according to the institutions' own protocols. Collaborator samples were shipped for TCRbeta analysis as frozen whole blood, isolated PBMCs, or DNA extracted from either sample type. TCRbeta CDR3 regions were amplified from genomic DNA by means of the immunoSEQ Assay, a bias-controlled multiplex PCR. The published analysis was carried out like this. The number of nucleated cells in each sample was estimated by amplification of reference gene primers within the assay. To quantify the absolute abundance of each unique TCRbeta CDR3 rearrangement, sequence reads were collapsed and filtered. For each sample, productive Simpson clonality was calculated by taking the square root of Simpson's diversity index across productive rearrangements. TCRdb re-hosts the immuneACCESS table, in-frame sequences only. Its copies lack some clones; in the studies checked, an unresolved V gene accounts for under half of them, and the cause for the rest is not known. The V and J calls and clone size were taken over from that table, and D and trimming were inferred from the DNA. The table for this sample lists roughly 230,000 clones; roughly 84% of them were counted only once. The top ten constitute approximately 4.4% of the sample.

Note on this clone: Its specific antigen is unknown. Base qualities are not provided; no much larger clone lies one nucleotide away. This CDR3 is also generated by other DNA sequences in the sample.

Study-wide conclusions, independent of this receptor: The amount of clinical and demographic metadata varied by source and participant and was provided uncurated.

The sequencing input was peripheral blood. The receptor's source is a man aged 50 or older with active or convalescent COVID-19. The chain links TRBV5-4 with TRBJ2-1; 11 bases in between match TRBD1. The nucleotide sequence is given as TGTGCCAGCAGCTCCGGGACAGGGGGATACAATGAGCAGTTCTTC. Translated, this gives CASSSGTGGYNEQFF.